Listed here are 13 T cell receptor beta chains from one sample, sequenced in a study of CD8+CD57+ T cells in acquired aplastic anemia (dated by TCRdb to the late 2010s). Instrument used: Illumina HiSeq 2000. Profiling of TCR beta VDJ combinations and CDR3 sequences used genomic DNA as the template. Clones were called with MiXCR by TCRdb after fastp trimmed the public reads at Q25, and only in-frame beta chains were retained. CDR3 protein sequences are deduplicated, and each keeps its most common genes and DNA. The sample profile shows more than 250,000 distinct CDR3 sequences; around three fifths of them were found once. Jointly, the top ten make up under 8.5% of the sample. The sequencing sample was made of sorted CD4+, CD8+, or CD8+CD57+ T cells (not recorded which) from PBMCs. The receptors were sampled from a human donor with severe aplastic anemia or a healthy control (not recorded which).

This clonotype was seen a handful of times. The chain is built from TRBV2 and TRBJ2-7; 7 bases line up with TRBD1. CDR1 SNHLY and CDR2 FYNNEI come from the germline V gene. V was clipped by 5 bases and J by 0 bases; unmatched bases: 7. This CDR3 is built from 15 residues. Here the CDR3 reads CASSQTGFSSYEQYF. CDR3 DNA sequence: TGTGCCAGCAGTCAGACAGGGTTTAGCTCCTACGAGCAGTACTTC. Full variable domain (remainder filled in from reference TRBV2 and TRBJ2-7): EPEVTQTPSHQVTQMGQEVILRCVPISNHLYFYWYRQILGQKVEFLVSFYNNEISEKSEIFDDQFSVERPDGSNFTLKIRSTKLEDSAMYFCASSQTGFSSYEQYFGPGTRLTVT.

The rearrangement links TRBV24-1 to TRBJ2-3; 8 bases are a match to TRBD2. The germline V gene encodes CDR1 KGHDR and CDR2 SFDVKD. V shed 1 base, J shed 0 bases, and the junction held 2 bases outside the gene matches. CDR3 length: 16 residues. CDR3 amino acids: CATSDFSGTSTDTQYF. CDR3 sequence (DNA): TGTGCCACCAGTGATTTTAGCGGGACTAGCACAGATACGCAGTATTTT.

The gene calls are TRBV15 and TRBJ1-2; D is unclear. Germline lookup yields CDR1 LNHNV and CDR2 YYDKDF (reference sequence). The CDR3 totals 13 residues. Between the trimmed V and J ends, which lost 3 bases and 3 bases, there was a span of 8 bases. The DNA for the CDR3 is TGTGCCACCAGCAGCGGGAAGGACTATGGCTACACCTTC. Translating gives CATSSGKDYGYTF.

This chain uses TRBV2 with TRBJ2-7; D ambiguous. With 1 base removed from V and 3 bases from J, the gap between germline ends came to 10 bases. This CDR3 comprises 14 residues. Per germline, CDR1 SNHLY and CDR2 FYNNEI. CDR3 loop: CASSEEGLGYEQYF. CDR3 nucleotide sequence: TGTGCCAGCAGTGAAGAGGGATTGGGCTACGAGCAGTACTTC.

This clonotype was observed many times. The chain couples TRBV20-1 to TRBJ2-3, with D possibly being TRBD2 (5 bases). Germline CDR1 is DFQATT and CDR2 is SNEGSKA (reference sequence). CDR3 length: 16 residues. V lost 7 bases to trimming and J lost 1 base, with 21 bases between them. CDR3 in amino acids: CSVARLFRGGTDTQYF. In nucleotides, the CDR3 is TGCAGTGTGGCCCGACTGTTCCGGGGTGGCACAGATACGCAGTATTTT.

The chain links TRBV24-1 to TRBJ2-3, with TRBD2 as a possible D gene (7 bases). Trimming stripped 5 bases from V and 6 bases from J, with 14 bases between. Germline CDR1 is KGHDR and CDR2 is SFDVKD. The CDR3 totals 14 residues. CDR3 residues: CATSAAGDYDTQYF. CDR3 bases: TGTGCCACCAGTGCGGCAGGGGACTACGATACGCAGTATTTT.

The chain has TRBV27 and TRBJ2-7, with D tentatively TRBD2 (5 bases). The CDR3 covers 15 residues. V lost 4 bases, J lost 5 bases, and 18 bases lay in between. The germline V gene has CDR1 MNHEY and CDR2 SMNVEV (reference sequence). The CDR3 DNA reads TGTGCCAGCAGTTCTCGCGGACGGGATGGCCACGAGCAGTACTTC. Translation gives CASSSRGRDGHEQYF.

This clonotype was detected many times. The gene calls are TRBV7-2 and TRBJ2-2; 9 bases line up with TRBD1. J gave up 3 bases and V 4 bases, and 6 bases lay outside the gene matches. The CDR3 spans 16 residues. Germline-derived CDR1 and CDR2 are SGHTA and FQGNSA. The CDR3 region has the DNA TGTGCCAGCAGCTCACAGGGGGCGACCCACACCGGGGAGCTGTTTTTT. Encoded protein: CASSSQGATHTGELFF.

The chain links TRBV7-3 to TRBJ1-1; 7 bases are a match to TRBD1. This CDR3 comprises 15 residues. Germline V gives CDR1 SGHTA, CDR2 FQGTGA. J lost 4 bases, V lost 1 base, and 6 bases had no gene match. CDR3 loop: CASSLKAPGGTEAFF. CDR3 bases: TGTGCCAGCAGCTTAAAGGCGCCAGGGGGCACTGAAGCTTTCTTT.

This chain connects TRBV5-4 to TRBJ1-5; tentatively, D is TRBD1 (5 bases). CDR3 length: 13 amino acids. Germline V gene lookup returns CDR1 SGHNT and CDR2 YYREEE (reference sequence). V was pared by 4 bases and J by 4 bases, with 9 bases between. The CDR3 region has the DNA TGTGCCAGCAGCGAGGACATAAATCAGCCCCAGCATTTT. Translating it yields CASSEDINQPQHF.

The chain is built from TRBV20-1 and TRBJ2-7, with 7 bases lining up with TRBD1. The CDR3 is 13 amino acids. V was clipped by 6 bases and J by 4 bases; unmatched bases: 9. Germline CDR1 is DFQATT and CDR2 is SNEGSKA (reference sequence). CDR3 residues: CSAGEGGRYEQYF. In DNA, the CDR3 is TGCAGTGCCGGCGAAGGGGGCAGGTACGAGCAGTACTTC.

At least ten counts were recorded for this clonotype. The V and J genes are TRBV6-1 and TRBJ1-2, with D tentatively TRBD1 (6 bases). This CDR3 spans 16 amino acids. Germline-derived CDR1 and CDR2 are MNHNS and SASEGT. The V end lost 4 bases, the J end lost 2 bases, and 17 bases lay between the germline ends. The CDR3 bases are TGTGCCAGCAGTGTAGAGGGGGGGAGAGGGAACTATGGCTACACCTTC. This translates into CASSVEGGRGNYGYTF.

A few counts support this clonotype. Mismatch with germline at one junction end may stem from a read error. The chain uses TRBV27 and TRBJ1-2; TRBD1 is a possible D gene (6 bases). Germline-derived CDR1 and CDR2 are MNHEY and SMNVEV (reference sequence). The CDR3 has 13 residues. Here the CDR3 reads CASSFNSGAAYVF. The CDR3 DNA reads TGTGCCAGCAGTTTTAATTCAGGGGCGGCCTATGTTTTC.